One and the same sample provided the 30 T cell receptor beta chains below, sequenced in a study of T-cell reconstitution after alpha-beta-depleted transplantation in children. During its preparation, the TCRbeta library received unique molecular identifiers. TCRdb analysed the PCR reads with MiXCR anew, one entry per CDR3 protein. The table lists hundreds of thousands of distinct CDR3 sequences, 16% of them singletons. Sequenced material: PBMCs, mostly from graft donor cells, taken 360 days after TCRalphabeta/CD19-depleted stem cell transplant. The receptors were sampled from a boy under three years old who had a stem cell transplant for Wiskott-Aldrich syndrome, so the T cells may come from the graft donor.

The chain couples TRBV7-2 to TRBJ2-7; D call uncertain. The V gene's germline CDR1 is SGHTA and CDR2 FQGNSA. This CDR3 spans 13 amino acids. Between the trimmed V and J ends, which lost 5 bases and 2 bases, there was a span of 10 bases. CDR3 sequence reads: CASSARIAYEQYF. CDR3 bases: TGTGCCAGCAGCGCCCGGATCGCCTACGAGCAGTACTTC.

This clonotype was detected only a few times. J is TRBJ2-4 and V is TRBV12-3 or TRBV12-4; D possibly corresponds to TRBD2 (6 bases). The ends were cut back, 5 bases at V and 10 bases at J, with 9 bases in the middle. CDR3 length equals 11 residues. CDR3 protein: CASSPREIQYF. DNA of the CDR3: TGTGCCAGCAGTCCTCGGGAGATTCAGTACTTC.

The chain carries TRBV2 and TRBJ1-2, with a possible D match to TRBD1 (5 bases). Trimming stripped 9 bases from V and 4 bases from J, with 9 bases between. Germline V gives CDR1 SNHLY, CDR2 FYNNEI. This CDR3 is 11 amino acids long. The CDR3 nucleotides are TGTGCCAGATCCAGGGTCTATGGCTACACCTTC. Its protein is CARSRVYGYTF.

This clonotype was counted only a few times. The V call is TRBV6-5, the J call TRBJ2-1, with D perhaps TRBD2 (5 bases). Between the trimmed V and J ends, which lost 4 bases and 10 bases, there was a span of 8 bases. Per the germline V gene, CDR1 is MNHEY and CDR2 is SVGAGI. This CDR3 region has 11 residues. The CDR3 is CASSSRAEQFF. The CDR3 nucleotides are TGTGCCAGCAGTTCGAGGGCCGAGCAGTTCTTC.

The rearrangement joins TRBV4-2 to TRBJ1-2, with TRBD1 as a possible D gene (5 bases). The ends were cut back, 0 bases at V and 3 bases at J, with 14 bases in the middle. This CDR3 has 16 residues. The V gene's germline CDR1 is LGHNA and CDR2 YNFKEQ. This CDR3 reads CASSQEGTRTDYGYTF. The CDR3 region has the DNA TGTGCCAGCAGCCAAGAAGGGACCCGGACCGACTATGGCTACACCTTC.

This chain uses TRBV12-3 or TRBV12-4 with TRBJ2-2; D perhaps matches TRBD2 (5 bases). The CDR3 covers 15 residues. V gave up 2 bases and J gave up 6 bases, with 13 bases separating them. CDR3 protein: CASSLRLARSGELFF. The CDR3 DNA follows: TGTGCCAGCAGTTTAAGGCTAGCAAGATCCGGGGAGCTGTTTTTT.

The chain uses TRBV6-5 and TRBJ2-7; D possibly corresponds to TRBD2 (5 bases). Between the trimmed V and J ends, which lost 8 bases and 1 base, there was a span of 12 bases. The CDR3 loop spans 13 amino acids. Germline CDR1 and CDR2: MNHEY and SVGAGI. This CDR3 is CASVERRSYEQYF. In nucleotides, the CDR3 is TGTGCCAGCGTAGAGCGGAGGTCCTACGAGCAGTACTTC.

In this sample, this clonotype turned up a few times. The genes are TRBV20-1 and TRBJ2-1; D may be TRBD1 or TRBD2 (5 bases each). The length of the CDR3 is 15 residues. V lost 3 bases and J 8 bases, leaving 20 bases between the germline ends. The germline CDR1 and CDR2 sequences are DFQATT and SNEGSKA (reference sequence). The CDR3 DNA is TGCAGTGCTAGCCCCTGGGACGTCTCGAGTGATGAGCAGTTCTTC. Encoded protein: CSASPWDVSSDEQFF.

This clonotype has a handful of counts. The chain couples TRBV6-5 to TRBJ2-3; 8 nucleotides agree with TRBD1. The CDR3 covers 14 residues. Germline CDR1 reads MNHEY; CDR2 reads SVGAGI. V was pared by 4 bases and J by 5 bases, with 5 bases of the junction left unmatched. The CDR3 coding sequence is TGTGCCAGCAGTTGGACAGGGAAAGTAGATACGCAGTATTTT. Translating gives CASSWTGKVDTQYF.

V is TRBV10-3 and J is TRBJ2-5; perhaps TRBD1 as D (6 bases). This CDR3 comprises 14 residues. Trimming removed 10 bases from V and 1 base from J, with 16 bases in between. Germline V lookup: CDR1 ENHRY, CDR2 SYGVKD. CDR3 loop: CATSGQPLQETQYF. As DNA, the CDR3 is TGTGCCACCTCGGGACAACCCCTCCAAGAGACCCAGTACTTC.

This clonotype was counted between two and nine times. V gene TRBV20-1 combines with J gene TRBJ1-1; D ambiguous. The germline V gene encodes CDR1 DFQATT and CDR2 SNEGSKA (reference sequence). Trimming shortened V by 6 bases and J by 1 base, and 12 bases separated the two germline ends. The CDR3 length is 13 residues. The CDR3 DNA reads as TGCAGTGCGAAGATGGGCGAGAACACTGAAGCTTTCTTT. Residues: CSAKMGENTEAFF.

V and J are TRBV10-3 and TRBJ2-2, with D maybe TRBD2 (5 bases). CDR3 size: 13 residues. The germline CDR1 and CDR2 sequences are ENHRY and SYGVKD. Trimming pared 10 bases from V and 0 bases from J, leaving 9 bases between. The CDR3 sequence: CATRTPNTGELFF. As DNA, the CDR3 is TGTGCCACCAGGACTCCGAACACCGGGGAGCTGTTTTTT.

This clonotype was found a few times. The CDR3: CASSYLFEQYF. CDR3 sequence (DNA): TGTGCCAGCAGTTATCTTTTCGAGCAGTACTTC. This chain links TRBV6-7 with TRBJ2-7; D gene uncertain. TRBV6-7 is identified as an open reading frame with a role that is uncertain. This CDR3 comprises 11 residues. The germline V and J ends were trimmed by 3 bases and 6 bases, with 6 bases remaining between them.

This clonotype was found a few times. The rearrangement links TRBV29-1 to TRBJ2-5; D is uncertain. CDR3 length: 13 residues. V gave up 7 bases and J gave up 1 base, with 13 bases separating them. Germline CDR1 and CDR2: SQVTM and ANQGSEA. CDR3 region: CSAWPPSQETQYF. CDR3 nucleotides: TGCAGCGCCTGGCCCCCTAGCCAAGAGACCCAGTACTTC.

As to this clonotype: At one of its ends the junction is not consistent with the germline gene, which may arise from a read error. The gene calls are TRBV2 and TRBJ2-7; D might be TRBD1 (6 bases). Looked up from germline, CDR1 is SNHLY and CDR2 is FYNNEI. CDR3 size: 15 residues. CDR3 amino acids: CASRYRQVSSYELYF. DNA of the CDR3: TGTGCCAGCAGGTACAGACAGGTCAGCTCCTACGAGCTGTACTTC.

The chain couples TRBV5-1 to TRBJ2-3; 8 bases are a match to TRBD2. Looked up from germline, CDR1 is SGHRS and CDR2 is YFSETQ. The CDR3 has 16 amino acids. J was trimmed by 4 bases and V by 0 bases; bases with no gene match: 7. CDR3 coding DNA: TGCGCCAGCAGCTTGGATGTAGCGGGACGGGCAGATACGCAGTATTTT. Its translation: CASSLDVAGRADTQYF. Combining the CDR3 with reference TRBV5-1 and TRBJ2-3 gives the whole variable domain KAGVTQTPRYLIKTRGQQVTLSCSPISGHRSVSWYQQTPGQGLQFLFEYFSETQRNKGNFPGRFSGRQFSNSRSEMNVSTLELGDSALYLCASSLDVAGRADTQYFGPGTRLTVL.

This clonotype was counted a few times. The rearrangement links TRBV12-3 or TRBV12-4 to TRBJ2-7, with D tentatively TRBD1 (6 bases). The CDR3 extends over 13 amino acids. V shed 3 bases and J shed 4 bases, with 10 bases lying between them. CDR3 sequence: CASSLGTRYEQYF. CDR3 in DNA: TGTGCCAGCAGTTTGGGGACACGTTACGAGCAGTACTTC.

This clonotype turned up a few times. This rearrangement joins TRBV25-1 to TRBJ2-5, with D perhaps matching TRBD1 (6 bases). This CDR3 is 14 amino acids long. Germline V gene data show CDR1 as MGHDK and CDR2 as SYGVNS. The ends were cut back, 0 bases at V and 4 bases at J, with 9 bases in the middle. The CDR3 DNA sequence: TGTGCCAGCAGTGAATACGGCAGGGGAGAGACCCAGTACTTC. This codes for CASSEYGRGETQYF.

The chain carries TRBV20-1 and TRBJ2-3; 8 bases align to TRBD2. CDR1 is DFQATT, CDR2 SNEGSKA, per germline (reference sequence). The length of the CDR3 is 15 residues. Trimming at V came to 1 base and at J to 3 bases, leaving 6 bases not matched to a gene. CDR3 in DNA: TGCAGTGCTAGAGGAAGCGGGAGTACTACAGATACGCAGTATTTT. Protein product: CSARGSGSTTDTQYF.

In nucleotides, the CDR3 is TGTGCCACCAGCAGAGGGGGGCCAACTAATGAAAAACTGTTTTTT. Translation gives CATSRGGPTNEKLFF. The chain carries TRBV15 and TRBJ1-4; TRBD1 is a possible D gene (6 bases). Germline-derived CDR1 and CDR2 are LNHNV and YYDKDF (reference sequence). Trimming cost V 1 base and J 0 bases, with 6 bases left between them. This CDR3 is built from 15 residues.

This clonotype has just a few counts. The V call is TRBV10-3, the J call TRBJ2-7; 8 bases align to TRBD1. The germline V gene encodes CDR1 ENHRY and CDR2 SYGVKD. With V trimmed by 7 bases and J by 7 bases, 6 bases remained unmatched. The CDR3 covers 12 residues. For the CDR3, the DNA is TGTGCCATCAATGACAGGGGCAATGAGCAGTACTTC. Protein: CAINDRGNEQYF.

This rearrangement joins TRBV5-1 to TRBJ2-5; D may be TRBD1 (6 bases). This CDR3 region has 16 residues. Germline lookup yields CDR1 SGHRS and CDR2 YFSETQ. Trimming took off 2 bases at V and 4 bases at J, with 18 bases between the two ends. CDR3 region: CASSFVITGIIETQYF. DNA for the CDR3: TGCGCCAGCAGCTTTGTGATAACAGGGATAATAGAGACCCAGTACTTC.

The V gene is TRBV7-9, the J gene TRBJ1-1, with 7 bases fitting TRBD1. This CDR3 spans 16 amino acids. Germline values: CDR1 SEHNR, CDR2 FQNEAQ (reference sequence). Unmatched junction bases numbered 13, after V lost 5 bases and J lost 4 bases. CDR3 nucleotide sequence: TGTGCCAGCAGCCCTCAGGGGGTATACAAACCCACTGAAGCTTTCTTT. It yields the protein CASSPQGVYKPTEAFF.

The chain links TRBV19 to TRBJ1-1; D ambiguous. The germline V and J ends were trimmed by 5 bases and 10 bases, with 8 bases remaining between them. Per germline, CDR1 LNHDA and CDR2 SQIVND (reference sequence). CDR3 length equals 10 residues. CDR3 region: CASSPRLAFF. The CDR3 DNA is TGTGCCAGTAGTCCCCGACTAGCTTTCTTT.

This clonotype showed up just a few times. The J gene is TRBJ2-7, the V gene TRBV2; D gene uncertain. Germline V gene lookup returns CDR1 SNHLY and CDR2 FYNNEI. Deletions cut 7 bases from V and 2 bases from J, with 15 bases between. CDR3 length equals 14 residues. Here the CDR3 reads CASKGSDRAYEQYF. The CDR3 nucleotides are TGTGCCAGCAAAGGGTCCGACCGAGCCTACGAGCAGTACTTC.

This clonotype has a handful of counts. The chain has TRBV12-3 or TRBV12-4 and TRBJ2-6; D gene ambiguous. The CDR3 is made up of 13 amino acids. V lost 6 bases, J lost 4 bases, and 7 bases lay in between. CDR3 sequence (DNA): TGTGCCAGCAGCCCCTACGGGGCCAACGTCCTGACTTTC. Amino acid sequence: CASSPYGANVLTF.

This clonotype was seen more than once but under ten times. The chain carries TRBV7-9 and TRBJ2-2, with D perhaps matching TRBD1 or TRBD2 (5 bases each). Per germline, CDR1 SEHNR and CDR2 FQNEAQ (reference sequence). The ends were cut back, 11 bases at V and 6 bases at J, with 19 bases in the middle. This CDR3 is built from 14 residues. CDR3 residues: CASLPGRESGELFF. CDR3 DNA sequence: TGTGCCTCACTACCGGGGCGTGAGTCCGGGGAGCTGTTTTTT.

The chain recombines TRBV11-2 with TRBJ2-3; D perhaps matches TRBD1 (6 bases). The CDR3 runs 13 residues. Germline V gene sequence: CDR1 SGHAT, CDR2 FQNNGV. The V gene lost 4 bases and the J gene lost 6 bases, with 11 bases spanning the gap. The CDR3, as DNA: TGTGCCAGCAGCTACCCTAGGGGGGATACGCAGTATTTT. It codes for CASSYPRGDTQYF.

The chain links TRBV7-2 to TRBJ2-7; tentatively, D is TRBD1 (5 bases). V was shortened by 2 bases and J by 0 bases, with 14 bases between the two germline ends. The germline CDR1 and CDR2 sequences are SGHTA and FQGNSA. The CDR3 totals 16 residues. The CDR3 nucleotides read TGTGCCAGCAGCTTAAATATCCTGGGGCTCTCCTACGAGCAGTACTTC. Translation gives CASSLNILGLSYEQYF.

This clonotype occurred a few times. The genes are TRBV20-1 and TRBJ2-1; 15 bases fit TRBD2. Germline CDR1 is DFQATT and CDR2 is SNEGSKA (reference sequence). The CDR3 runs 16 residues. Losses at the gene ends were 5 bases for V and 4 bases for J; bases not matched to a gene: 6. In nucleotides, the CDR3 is TGCAGTGCTTATGGACTAGCGGGGGGGTATTACAATGAGCAGTTCTTC. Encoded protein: CSAYGLAGGYYNEQFF.